Detailed here is one T cell receptor beta chain. These data come from a study of cytomegalovirus exposure and HLA in healthy donors. Germline CDR1 is SGHRS and CDR2 is YFSETQ. V was trimmed by 4 bases and J by 2 bases, leaving 10 bases between them. The CDR3 sequence is 13 residues long. The study ran its PCR with 60 Vbeta and 13 Jbeta primers. The data were produced by immunoSEQ multiplex PCR, yet TCRdb's version contains in-frame clones alone and is incomplete. Among fewer than 150,000 clones, around 83% were seen once, and the ten largest hold more than 4%. The rearrangement links TRBV5-1 to TRBJ2-7, with D unclear. The receptor was derived from a man aged 35 to 55 in good health and CMV-seropositive. Sequencing used PBMCs. The CDR3, as DNA: TGCGCCAGCAGCGACAACCGAGCCTACGAGCAGTACTTC. Translating it yields CASSDNRAYEQYF.